Listed below are T cell receptor beta chains from one sample, sequenced in a study of T-cell reconstitution after alpha-beta-depleted transplantation in children. One entry per CDR3 protein, called by TCRdb with MiXCR from the PCR reads. The sample lists fewer than 450,000 distinct CDR3 sequences; roughly 15% were seen once. The source material was PBMCs, mostly from graft donor cells, sampled 360 days after TCRalphabeta/CD19-depleted stem cell transplant. These receptors all stem from a male patient aged 2-15 years who had a stem cell transplant for acute lymphoblastic leukemia, so the T cells may come from the graft donor. The CDR3 runs from the conserved cysteine through the conserved F or W. D genes are given only for firm matches. The size of a clone is reported for some rows only, either as once, few or many, or as a class for expanded clones.

TRBJ2-1 - TRBV6-5 - TGTGCCAGCAGTTACCTTAACCGAAGGTGGGAGTTCCCCTACAATGAGCAGTTCTTC CASSYLNRRWEFPYNEQFF
TRBJ2-1 few TRBV20-1 - TGCAGTGCGCCCGGACAGCAAGTCTACAATGAGCAGTTCTTC CSAPGQQVYNEQFF
TRBJ2-1 - TRBV20-1 - TGCAGTGGTAGAGGGGGGTCCTACAATGAGCAGTTCTTC CSGRGGSYNEQFF
TRBJ2-3 - TRBV30 - TGTGCCTGGAGTGGAGCTTTAGATACGCAGTATTTT CAWSGALDTQYF
TRBJ1-5 - TRBV12-3/TRBV12-4 TRBD1 TGTGCCAGCAGTCGCGCAGGACAGGGCAATCAGCCCCAGCATTTT CASSRAGQGNQPQHF
TRBJ2-7 many TRBV6-1 TRBD1 TGTGCCAGCACCAAGGACAGGGCCGCTTCCTACGAGCAGTACTTC CASTKDRAASYEQYF
TRBJ2-5 - TRBV20-1 - TGCAGTGCTAGGGTGCGGGGTAAAGAGACCCAGTACTTC CSARVRGKETQYF
TRBJ2-4 few TRBV5-1 - TGCGCCAGCAGCGTGGGACCTGGGGGAGGCATTCAGTACTTC CASSVGPGGGIQYF
TRBJ2-7 - TRBV12-3/TRBV12-4 - TGTGCCAGCAGGCTGGGGCGGGGAGGAGACGAGCAGTACTTC CASRLGRGGDEQYF
TRBJ1-5 few TRBV10-3 - TGTGCCATCAGTGCTCTCGCAGCCCTAAATCAGCCCCAGCATTTT CAISALAALNQPQHF
TRBJ2-2 few TRBV28 - TGTGCCAGCAGTTTTAGGCTGGGCACCGGGGAGCTGTTTTTT CASSFRLGTGELFF
TRBJ2-7 few TRBV20-1 - TGCAGTGCTGGGGGGGCAGGACAGTTATACGAGCAGTACTTC CSAGGAGQLYEQYF
TRBJ2-5 - TRBV20-1 - TGCAGTGCTCCCAACAAGGTCCAAGAGACCCAGTACTTC CSAPNKVQETQYF
TRBJ2-5 - TRBV5-1 - TGCGCCAGCAGCTTGAGACAGGTCCAAGAGACCCAGTACTTC CASSLRQVQETQYF
TRBJ2-1 few TRBV20-1 TRBD2 TGCAGTGCCCGCAGCGGGGCTTTTTACAATGAGCAGTTCTTC CSARSGAFYNEQFF
TRBJ2-7 many TRBV20-1 - TGCAGTGCTAGTGGTCTTTCGCTCTACGAGCAGTACTTC CSASGLSLYEQYF
TRBJ2-4 few TRBV20-1 - TGCTGTGCTGTGACCTCTGGTGCACTAGCCAAAAACATTCAGTACTTC CCAVTSGALAKNIQYF
TRBJ2-5 few TRBV20-1 - TGCAGTGCTCAGGGACGGGAAGGTTGGGAGACCCAGTACTTC CSAQGREGWETQYF
TRBJ2-1 - TRBV12-3/TRBV12-4 TRBD2 TGTGCCAGCAGGCCTACTAGCGGAGCTTACAATGAGCAGTTCTTC CASRPTSGAYNEQFF
TRBJ2-5 few TRBV4-1 - TGCGCCAGCAGCCAAGATGGGCTAGCGAGAGAGACCCAGTACTTC CASSQDGLARETQYF
TRBJ2-7 many TRBV5-5 - TGTGCCAGCAGCTTCCGGTTCGAGCAGTACTTC CASSFRFEQYF
TRBJ1-1 - TRBV7-9 - TGTGCCATCTGGGGGCCAGAGTGGATTAACACTGAAGCTTTCTTT CAIWGPEWINTEAFF
TRBJ2-7 - TRBV12-3/TRBV12-4 - TGTGCCAGCAGTTTACGTACCGGGGACGAGCAGTACTTC CASSLRTGDEQYF
TRBJ1-4 many TRBV2 - TGTGCCACGGGGGGCGCTAATGAAAAACTGTTTTTT CATGGANEKLFF
TRBJ2-5 - TRBV14 TRBD1 TGTGCCAGCAGCTTTAGACAGGGTCCCCGAGAGACCCAGTACTTC CASSFRQGPRETQYF
TRBJ1-2 - TRBV7-3 - TGTGCCAGCAGCCCCGCTCGCGGGGCAGGAGGCTACACCTTC CASSPARGAGGYTF
TRBJ2-1 many TRBV12-3/TRBV12-4 - TGTGCCAGCAGTTTAGTGCCGTCAAGTAAGTTCTTC CASSLVPSSKFF
TRBJ2-5 few TRBV30 - TGTGCCTGGAGTCCCTATGAGACCCAGTACTTC CAWSPYETQYF